A selection of T cell receptor beta chains follows, all from one sample in a study of blood T cell repertoires in COVID-19. TCRdb's table, derived via immunoSEQ multiplex PCR, lists solely in-frame clones and lacks some. This table holds some 61,000 clones, 86% found once. The specimen sequenced was peripheral blood. The receptors come from a man younger than 40 with acute or convalescent COVID-19. Both conserved end residues are part of each CDR3. A D gene is named only where the DNA matches it firmly. Expanded clones are given a class, and other clones once, few, many or no size at all.

V gene: TRBV5-1
J gene: TRBJ2-7
D gene: -
clone size: -
CDR3 DNA: TGCGCCAGCAGCTTGGGCGCGAACTACGAGCAGTACTTC
CDR3 protein: CASSLGANYEQYF

V gene: TRBV18
J gene: TRBJ1-1
D gene: -
clone size: -
CDR3 DNA: TGTGCCAGCTCACCAATTGCCCGGGTAGGCACTGAAGCTTTCTTT
CDR3 protein: CASSPIARVGTEAFF

V gene: TRBV11-2
J gene: TRBJ2-5
D gene: TRBD2
clone size: -
CDR3 DNA: TGTGCCAGCAGCTTTGGGGGCGGGGGGGAGACCCAGTACTTC
CDR3 protein: CASSFGGGGETQYF

V gene: TRBV4-3
J gene: TRBJ1-3
D gene: -
clone size: few
CDR3 DNA: TGCGCCAGCAGCCAAGATCCGGGATATTCTGGAAACACCATATATTTT
CDR3 protein: CASSQDPGYSGNTIYF

V gene: TRBV11-2
J gene: TRBJ1-2
D gene: -
clone size: -
CDR3 DNA: TGTGCCAGCAGCTTAGTATCCATGAGGGATGGCTACACCTTC
CDR3 protein: CASSLVSMRDGYTF

V gene: TRBV28
J gene: TRBJ2-3
D gene: -
clone size: -
CDR3 DNA: TGTGCAACATCCAGGGTATCCACAGATACGCAGTATTTT
CDR3 protein: CATSRVSTDTQYF

V gene: TRBV6-1
J gene: TRBJ2-1
D gene: TRBD1
clone size: once
CDR3 DNA: TGTGCCAGCAGTGACAGAAACAGGGGCAATGAGCAGTTCTTC
CDR3 protein: CASSDRNRGNEQFF

V gene: TRBV13
J gene: TRBJ2-1
D gene: -
clone size: -
CDR3 DNA: TGTGCCAGCAGTCACCATCTAGTAAATGAGCAGTTCTTC
CDR3 protein: CASSHHLVNEQFF

V gene: TRBV28
J gene: TRBJ2-5
D gene: TRBD2
clone size: -
CDR3 DNA: TGTGCCAGCAGCCCCCCGTCGACTAGCGGGAGAACAGAGACCCAGTACTTC
CDR3 protein: CASSPPSTSGRTETQYF

V gene: TRBV27
J gene: TRBJ1-5
D gene: -
clone size: once
CDR3 DNA: TGTGCCAGCAAGGAGTACCAGAATAGCAATCAGCCCCAGCATTTT
CDR3 protein: CASKEYQNSNQPQHF

V gene: TRBV18
J gene: TRBJ2-7
D gene: TRBD2
clone size: -
CDR3 DNA: TGTGCCAGCTCACCAGATAGCGGGTCATACTACGAGCAGTACTTC
CDR3 protein: CASSPDSGSYYEQYF

V gene: TRBV3-1/TRBV3-2
J gene: TRBJ1-5
D gene: TRBD1
clone size: -
CDR3 DNA: TGTGCCAGCAGCCCGACAGGGGACCGCAATCAGCCCCAGCATTTT
CDR3 protein: CASSPTGDRNQPQHF

V gene: TRBV29-1
J gene: TRBJ1-1
D gene: TRBD1
clone size: -
CDR3 DNA: TGCAGCGTCGAGAGGGGGCTGAACACTGAAGCTTTCTTT
CDR3 protein: CSVERGLNTEAFF

V gene: TRBV11-2
J gene: TRBJ2-1
D gene: -
clone size: -
CDR3 DNA: TGTGCCAGCTCCCGGGGATCCTACAATGAGCAGTTCTTC
CDR3 protein: CASSRGSYNEQFF

V gene: TRBV5-1
J gene: TRBJ2-7
D gene: -
clone size: -
CDR3 DNA: TGCGCCAGCAGCCGGGGTGGGGGGACCTACGAGCAGTACTTC
CDR3 protein: CASSRGGGTYEQYF

V gene: TRBV6-5
J gene: TRBJ1-1
D gene: -
clone size: -
CDR3 DNA: TGTGCCAGCCGGGAGGACAGAGTCAACACTGAAGCTTTCTTT
CDR3 protein: CASREDRVNTEAFF

V gene: TRBV7-2
J gene: TRBJ2-7
D gene: TRBD1
clone size: once
CDR3 DNA: TGTGCCAGCAGCTTAGCCCAGGGACAGGGGAGCTCCTACGAGCAGTACTTC
CDR3 protein: CASSLAQGQGSSYEQYF

V gene: TRBV4-2
J gene: TRBJ1-4
D gene: TRBD1
clone size: few
CDR3 DNA: TGTGCCAGCAGCCAAGATCGACAGGGAGTGAATGAAAAACTGTTTTTT
CDR3 protein: CASSQDRQGVNEKLFF

V gene: TRBV5-5
J gene: TRBJ2-1
D gene: -
clone size: -
CDR3 DNA: TGTGCCAGCAGCTTACAGACAGGTTCCAATGAGCAGTTCTTC
CDR3 protein: CASSLQTGSNEQFF

V gene: TRBV11-2
J gene: TRBJ2-3
D gene: TRBD1
clone size: -
CDR3 DNA: TGTGCCAGCAGCTCCGGTTGGGGACAGGGGAGCACAGATACGCAGTATTTT
CDR3 protein: CASSSGWGQGSTDTQYF

V gene: TRBV5-4
J gene: TRBJ2-7
D gene: TRBD1
clone size: -
CDR3 DNA: TGTGCCAGCAGTCCACCGGGACAGGGGGGCTACGAGCAGTACTTC
CDR3 protein: CASSPPGQGGYEQYF

V gene: TRBV27
J gene: TRBJ2-1
D gene: TRBD2
clone size: -
CDR3 DNA: TGTGCCAGCAGTGTAAGCGGGGACCCCTACAATGAGCAGTTCTTC
CDR3 protein: CASSVSGDPYNEQFF

V gene: TRBV5-6
J gene: TRBJ2-1
D gene: -
clone size: -
CDR3 DNA: TGTGCCAGCAGCTTGGGGCAGGGTTTAAACAATGAGCAGTTCTTC
CDR3 protein: CASSLGQGLNNEQFF

V gene: TRBV28
J gene: TRBJ2-1
D gene: TRBD2
clone size: -
CDR3 DNA: TGTGCCAGCAGTTTTAGTGGGACTACCTACAATGAGCAGTTCTTC
CDR3 protein: CASSFSGTTYNEQFF

V gene: TRBV7-2
J gene: TRBJ1-6
D gene: -
clone size: -
CDR3 DNA: TGTGCCAGCAGCGAGAACAGGAACCTTAATTCACCCCTCCACTTT
CDR3 protein: CASSENRNLNSPLHF

V gene: TRBV15
J gene: TRBJ1-5
D gene: -
clone size: -
CDR3 DNA: TGTGCCACCAGCCCAAGGGGGAATCAGCCCCAGCATTTT
CDR3 protein: CATSPRGNQPQHF

V gene: TRBV6-5
J gene: TRBJ1-4
D gene: -
clone size: -
CDR3 DNA: TGTGCCAGCAGTTACTCGAGGGTAACTAATGAAAAACTGTTTTTT
CDR3 protein: CASSYSRVTNEKLFF

V gene: TRBV9
J gene: TRBJ2-3
D gene: TRBD2
clone size: -
CDR3 DNA: TGTGCCAGCAGCGTAGGCAGCGGGAGTGACACAGATACGCAGTATTTT
CDR3 protein: CASSVGSGSDTDTQYF

V gene: TRBV5-5
J gene: TRBJ1-1
D gene: TRBD1
clone size: -
CDR3 DNA: TGTGCCAGCAGCACTCAACGGGACAGGTCCCCTGAAGCTTTCTTT
CDR3 protein: CASSTQRDRSPEAFF

V gene: TRBV7-2
J gene: TRBJ2-7
D gene: TRBD1
clone size: -
CDR3 DNA: TGTGCCAGCAGTATACCGGGACAGGGATCAAACCCCTACGAGCAGTACTTC
CDR3 protein: CASSIPGQGSNPYEQYF

V gene: TRBV4-1
J gene: TRBJ1-2
D gene: -
clone size: -
CDR3 DNA: TGCGCCAGCAGCCGGGAAGAGGAGGGGCTCCGCTATGGCTACACCTTC
CDR3 protein: CASSREEEGLRYGYTF

V gene: TRBV20-1
J gene: TRBJ2-7
D gene: TRBD2
clone size: -
CDR3 DNA: TGCAGTGCTAGTCCTTCGTCGGGAGGGCCCTACGAGCAGTACTTC
CDR3 protein: CSASPSSGGPYEQYF

V gene: TRBV10-3
J gene: TRBJ2-7
D gene: -
clone size: once
CDR3 DNA: TGTGCCATCTCTTTGGGACTGGATAGCAACGAGCAGTACTTC
CDR3 protein: CAISLGLDSNEQYF

V gene: TRBV7-9
J gene: TRBJ2-7
D gene: -
clone size: -
CDR3 DNA: TGTGCCAGCAGCTTAGCGCGGGGGACAGGATCCTACGAGCAGTACTTC
CDR3 protein: CASSLARGTGSYEQYF

V gene: TRBV30
J gene: TRBJ1-4
D gene: TRBD1
clone size: -
CDR3 DNA: TGTGCCTGGAGTCGTGGACAGGGTGGGGGAAAACTGTTTTTT
CDR3 protein: CAWSRGQGGGKLFF

V gene: TRBV11-2
J gene: TRBJ1-6
D gene: -
clone size: -
CDR3 DNA: TGTGCCAGCAGCCAGATAGCAGGGGCTGATTCACCCCTCCACTTT
CDR3 protein: CASSQIAGADSPLHF

V gene: TRBV30
J gene: TRBJ2-2
D gene: TRBD1
clone size: -
CDR3 DNA: TGTGCCGAACAGGGACAGGGGGCCGGGGAGCTGTTTTTT
CDR3 protein: CAEQGQGAGELFF

V gene: TRBV6-5
J gene: TRBJ2-3
D gene: -
clone size: few
CDR3 DNA: TGTGCCAGCAGAACCTCGCCTTTAGCTTCGTATTATTTT
CDR3 protein: CASRTSPLASYYF

V gene: TRBV4-1
J gene: TRBJ1-1
D gene: -
clone size: -
CDR3 DNA: TGCGCCAGCAGCCATTCGAGTCCAGACGGGGCTTTCTTT
CDR3 protein: CASSHSSPDGAFF

V gene: TRBV12-2
J gene: TRBJ2-1
D gene: -
clone size: -
CDR3 DNA: TGTGCAAGTCGCCCGAATGTGAGCTCCTACAATGAGCAGTTCTTC
CDR3 protein: CASRPNVSSYNEQFF

V gene: TRBV9
J gene: TRBJ2-7
D gene: -
clone size: -
CDR3 DNA: TGTGCCAGCAGCGTAGGACAGAGCTCCTACGAGCAGTACTTC
CDR3 protein: CASSVGQSSYEQYF

V gene: TRBV28
J gene: TRBJ2-1
D gene: -
clone size: -
CDR3 DNA: TGTGCCACCCAACCCATAACCTACAGGGAGTTTATCTACAATGAGCAGTTCTTC
CDR3 protein: CATQPITYREFIYNEQFF

V gene: TRBV6-2/TRBV6-3
J gene: TRBJ2-7
D gene: TRBD2
clone size: -
CDR3 DNA: TGTGCCAGCAGTTACTCTAGACTAGCGGGATCCTACGAGCAGTACTTC
CDR3 protein: CASSYSRLAGSYEQYF

V gene: TRBV5-4
J gene: TRBJ2-1
D gene: -
clone size: -
CDR3 DNA: TGTGCCAGCAGCTTCCATGTCGGGAATGAGCAGTTCTTC
CDR3 protein: CASSFHVGNEQFF

V gene: TRBV24-1
J gene: TRBJ2-1
D gene: -
clone size: -
CDR3 DNA: TGTGCCACCAGTGATTTTGGGAGCTCCTACAATGAGCAGTTCTTC
CDR3 protein: CATSDFGSSYNEQFF

V gene: TRBV29-1
J gene: TRBJ1-5
D gene: TRBD1
clone size: -
CDR3 DNA: TGCAGCGCCCGGACAGGGGGATTTAATCAGCCCCAGCATTTT
CDR3 protein: CSARTGGFNQPQHF

V gene: TRBV5-4
J gene: TRBJ2-5
D gene: TRBD2
clone size: -
CDR3 DNA: TGTGCCAGCAGCTTTCCTAGCGGGACCAAAGAGACCCAGTACTTC
CDR3 protein: CASSFPSGTKETQYF